Sequencing of this T cell receptor beta chain was carried out in a study of T cell clonotyping in hematopoietic cell transplantation. Study results and caveats: At the given depth, recipient repertoires were over 97% de novo clonotypes. Broader posttransplant TCR repertoire diversity was predicted by graft donor and pretransplant recipient Inverse Simpson Index values.

Produced via immunoSEQ multiplex PCR; TCRdb's table is partial and in-frame only. The profile covers 10,000 to 11,000 clones, with roughly 84% appearing a single time and around 14% taken by the ten largest. Time point denoted: recipient sample about 28 days before transplant, after cytoreduction. This clone was recorded once. What it recognizes is unknown. CDR3 length equals 16 residues. The junction had 7 bases not matched to a gene; V was cut back by 2 bases and J by 5 bases. Germline V gene lookup returns CDR1 SGHRS and CDR2 YFSETQ. The sequences come from peripheral blood mononuclear cells, collected before stem cell transplant. This TCR was recovered from a woman between 45 and 65 years old with chronic myeloid leukemia. Some clones in this sample may be carry-over from other donors' samples. The V call is TRBV5-1, the J call TRBJ2-1; 10 bases line up with TRBD2. The CDR3: CASSLLAGIINNEQFF. CDR3 DNA: TGCGCCAGCAGCTTACTAGCGGGGATTATAAACAATGAGCAGTTCTTC.